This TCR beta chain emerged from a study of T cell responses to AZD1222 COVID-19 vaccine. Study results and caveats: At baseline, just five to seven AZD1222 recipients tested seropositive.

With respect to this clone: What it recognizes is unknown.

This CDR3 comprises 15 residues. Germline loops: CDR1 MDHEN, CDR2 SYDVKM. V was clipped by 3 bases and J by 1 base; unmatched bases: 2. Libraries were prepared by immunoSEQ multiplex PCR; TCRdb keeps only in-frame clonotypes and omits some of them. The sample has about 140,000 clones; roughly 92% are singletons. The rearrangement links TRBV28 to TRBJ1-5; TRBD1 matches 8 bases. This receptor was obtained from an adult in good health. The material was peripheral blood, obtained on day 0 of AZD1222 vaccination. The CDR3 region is CASSFYRGSNQPQHF. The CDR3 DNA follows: TGTGCCAGCAGTTTTTACAGGGGGAGCAATCAGCCCCAGCATTTT. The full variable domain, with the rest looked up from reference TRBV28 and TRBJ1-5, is DVKVTQSSRYLVKRTGEKVFLECVQDMDHENMFWYRQDPGLGLRLIYFSYDVKMKEKGDIPEGYSVSREKKERFSLILESASTNQTSMYLCASSFYRGSNQPQHFGDGTRLSIL.